The entry below describes one TCR beta chain. The sample comes from a study of blood T cells in healthy people across ages. Using a J-beta primer mix together with a sample-barcoded 5' primer, a second PCR was run for roughly 6 to 11 cycles. From the 5' RACE reads, TCRdb called clonotypes with MiXCR, one entry per CDR3 protein. This table holds over a million distinct CDR3 sequences, about 25% found once. The junction had 6 bases not matched to a gene; V was cut back by 0 bases and J by 8 bases. Germline CDR1 is SGHVS and CDR2 is FQNEAQ. The CDR3 is 15 amino acids. The data were also submitted as part of a second study, on T cells of mothers and their children. That work contributes: Three healthy Caucasian mothers and their six children donated. For cDNA synthesis, the complete extracted RNA was used (about 1.4 ug per 15 ul).

Sequences were obtained from blood. The chain carries TRBV7-8 and TRBJ1-5; TRBD1 aligns across 8 bases. The sequence came from a girl aged 2 to 10 in good health. Written as DNA, the CDR3 is TGTGCCAGCAGCTTAGCCCCAGGGGGCGGGGAGCCCCAGCATTTT. Its translation: CASSLAPGGGEPQHF.